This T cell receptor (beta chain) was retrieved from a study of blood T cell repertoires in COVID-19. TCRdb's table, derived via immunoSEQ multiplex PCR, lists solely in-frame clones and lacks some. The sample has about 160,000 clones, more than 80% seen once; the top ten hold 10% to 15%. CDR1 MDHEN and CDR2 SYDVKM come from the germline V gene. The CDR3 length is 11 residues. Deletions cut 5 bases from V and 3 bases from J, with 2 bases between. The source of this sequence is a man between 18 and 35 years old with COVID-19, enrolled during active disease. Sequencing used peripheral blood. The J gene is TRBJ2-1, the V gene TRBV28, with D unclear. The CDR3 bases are TGTGCCAGCAGTCTCTACAATGAGCAGTTCTTC. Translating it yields CASSLYNEQFF.